The sample holds many counts of the clone carrying this TCR beta chain. Its antigen is not known. TCRdb fed the reads into MiXCR, producing one record per CDR3 protein. This table has around 900,000 distinct CDR3 sequences, around 32% appearing once. The data derive from a study of T cell repertoires in cytomegalovirus infection. Background on the study: Matching HLA type, along with CMV infection, was indicated by public TCR beta signatures. Study-wide results and limits: Clonotype analysis showed dominance of the ex vivo response by HLA-C-restricted CMV-specific TCR beta clonotypes. Of the TCR beta families, the public ones yielded a cumulative frequency that identified carriers of CMV plus the relevant HLA.

The receptor was isolated from a human donor in good health (CMV status not recorded). Some clones in this sample may be carry-over from other donors' samples. The sample here was cultured CD8+ T cells from PBMCs, taken from culture after CMV antigen stimulation.

The CDR3 bases are TGTGCCAGCAACGACAGGGGGGCTCATCAGCCCCAGCATTTT. Its protein product is CASNDRGAHQPQHF. The chain is built from TRBV6-1 and TRBJ1-5; TRBD1 matches 9 bases. V trimming: 7 bases; J trimming: 5 bases; junction bases outside the gene matches: 6. This CDR3 is 14 amino acids long. CDR1 and CDR2 from the germline V gene are MNHNS and SASEGT.